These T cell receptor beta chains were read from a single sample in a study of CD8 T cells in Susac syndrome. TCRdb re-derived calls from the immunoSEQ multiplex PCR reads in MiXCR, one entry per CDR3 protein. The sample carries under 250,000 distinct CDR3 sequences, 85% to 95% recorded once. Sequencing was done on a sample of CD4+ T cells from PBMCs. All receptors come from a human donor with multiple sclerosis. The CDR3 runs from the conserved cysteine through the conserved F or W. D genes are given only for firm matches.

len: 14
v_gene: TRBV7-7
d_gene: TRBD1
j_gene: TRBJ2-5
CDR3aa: CASGTGVSEETQYF

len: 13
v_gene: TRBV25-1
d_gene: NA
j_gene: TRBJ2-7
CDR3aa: CASSGYGTYEQYF

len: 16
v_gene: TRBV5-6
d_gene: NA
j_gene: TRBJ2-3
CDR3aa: CASSLGAVRRTDTQYF

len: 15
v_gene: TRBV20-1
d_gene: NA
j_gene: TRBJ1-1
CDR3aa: CSARDTRNLNTEAFF

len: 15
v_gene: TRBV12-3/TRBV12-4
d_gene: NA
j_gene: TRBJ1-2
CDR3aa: CASSLAGNLNYGYTF

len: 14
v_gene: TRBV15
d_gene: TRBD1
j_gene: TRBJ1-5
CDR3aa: CATSGGQSNQPQHF

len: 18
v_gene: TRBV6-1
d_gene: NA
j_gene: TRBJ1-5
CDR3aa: CASSEDEQGKLNNQPQHF

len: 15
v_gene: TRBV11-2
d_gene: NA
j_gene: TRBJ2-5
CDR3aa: CASSLDPGREETQYF

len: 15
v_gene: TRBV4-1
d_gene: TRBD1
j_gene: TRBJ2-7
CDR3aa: CASSQPGQVYHEQYF

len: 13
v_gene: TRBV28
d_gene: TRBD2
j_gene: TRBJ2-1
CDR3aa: CGVAGGPVNEQFF

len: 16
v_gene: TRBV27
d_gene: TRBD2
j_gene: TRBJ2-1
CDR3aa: CASSTIETRLAGEVFF

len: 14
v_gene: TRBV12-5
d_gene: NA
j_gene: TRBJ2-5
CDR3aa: CASAHGVPGETQYF

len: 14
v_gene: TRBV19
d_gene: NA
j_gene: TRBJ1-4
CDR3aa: CASTLRDPNEKLFF

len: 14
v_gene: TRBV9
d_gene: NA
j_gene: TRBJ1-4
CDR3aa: CASSVVSGSEKLFF

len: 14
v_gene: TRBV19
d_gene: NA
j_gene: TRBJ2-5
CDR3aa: CASSSIQGRRTQYF

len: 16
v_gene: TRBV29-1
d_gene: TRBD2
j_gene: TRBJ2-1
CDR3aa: CSVLGSVLAGADEQFF

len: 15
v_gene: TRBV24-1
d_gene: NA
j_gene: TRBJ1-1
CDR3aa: CATSDPNRSGPEAFF

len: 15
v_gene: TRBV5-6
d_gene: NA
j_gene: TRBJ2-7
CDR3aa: CASSLAFGTPPRQYF

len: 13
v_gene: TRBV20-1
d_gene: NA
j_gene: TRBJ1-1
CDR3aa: CSARSPRYTEAFF

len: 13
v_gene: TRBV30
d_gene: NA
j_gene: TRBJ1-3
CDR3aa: CAWSVGSGNTIYF

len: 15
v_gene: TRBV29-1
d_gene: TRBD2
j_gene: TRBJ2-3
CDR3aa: CSAAQTSGRADTQYF

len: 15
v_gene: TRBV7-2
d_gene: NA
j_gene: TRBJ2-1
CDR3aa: CASSLVRLNYNEQFF

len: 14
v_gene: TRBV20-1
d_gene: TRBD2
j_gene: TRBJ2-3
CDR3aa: CSAKTSGDTDTQYF

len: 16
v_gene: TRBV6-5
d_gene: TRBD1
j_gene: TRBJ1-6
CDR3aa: CASSFRDRPSNSPLHF

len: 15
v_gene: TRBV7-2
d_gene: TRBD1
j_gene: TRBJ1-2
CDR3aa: CASSPWGQGVNGYTF

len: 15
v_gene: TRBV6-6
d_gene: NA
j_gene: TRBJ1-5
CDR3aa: CASTQAMGGGQPQHF

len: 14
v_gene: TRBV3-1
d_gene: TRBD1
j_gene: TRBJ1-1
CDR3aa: CASSPRDREGEAFF

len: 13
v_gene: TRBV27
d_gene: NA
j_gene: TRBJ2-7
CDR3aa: CASSLQGGDEQYF

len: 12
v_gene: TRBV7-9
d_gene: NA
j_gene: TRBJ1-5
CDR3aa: CASSSAGGPQHF

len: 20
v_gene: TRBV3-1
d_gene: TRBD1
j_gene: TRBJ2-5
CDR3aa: CASRPSGTGDKPSYQETQYF

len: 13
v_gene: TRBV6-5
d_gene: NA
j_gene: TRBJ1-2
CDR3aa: CASKEGTNYGYTF

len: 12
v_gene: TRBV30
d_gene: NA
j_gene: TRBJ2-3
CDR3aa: CAWSPGTDTQYF

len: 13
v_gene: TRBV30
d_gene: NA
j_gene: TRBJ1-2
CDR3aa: CAWSVRGGGGYTF

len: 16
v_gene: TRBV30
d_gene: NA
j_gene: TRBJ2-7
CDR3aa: CAWSSPNTGRTYEQYF

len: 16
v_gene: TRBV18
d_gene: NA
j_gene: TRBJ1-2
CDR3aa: CASSATGTGTNYGYTF

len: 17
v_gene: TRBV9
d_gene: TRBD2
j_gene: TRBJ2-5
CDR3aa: CASSALAGPGVGETQYF

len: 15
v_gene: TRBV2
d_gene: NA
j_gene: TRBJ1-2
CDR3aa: CASTRENRTPSGYTF

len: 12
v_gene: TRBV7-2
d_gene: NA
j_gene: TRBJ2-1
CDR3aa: CASSLVYNEQFF

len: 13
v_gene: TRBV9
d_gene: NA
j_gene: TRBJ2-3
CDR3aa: CASSVEGWDTQYF

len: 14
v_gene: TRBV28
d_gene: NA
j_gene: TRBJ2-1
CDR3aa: CASSSGGPYNEQFF

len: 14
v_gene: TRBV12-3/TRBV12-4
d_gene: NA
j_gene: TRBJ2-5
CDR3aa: CASSFTGLSETQYF

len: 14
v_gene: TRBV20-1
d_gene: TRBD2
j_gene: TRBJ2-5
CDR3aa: CSAKEGAGGETQYF